This T cell receptor beta chain was identified during a study of human T cells and chemical hapten exposure. Across the study: There were per-sample TCR yield variations, arising mainly from small pooled library volume differences.

Germline CDR1 and CDR2: SQVTM and ANQGSEA. CDR3 length equals 17 residues. The J segment lost 3 bases and the V segment lost 3 bases, leaving 7 bases of the junction unmatched. Individual cDNA molecules had unique molecular identifiers attached to them by the library. TCRdb reprocessed the 5' RACE reads via MiXCR and lists one record per CDR3 protein. Here the sample spans 110,000 or so distinct CDR3 sequences, around a fifth being singletons. As regards this clonotype: The antigen is not known.

General study findings and limits: With DPC sensitization, TCRs exceeding 1 in 1000 frequency showed no change.

The study extracted total RNA from unfractionated whole blood. The sequence was collected from a human donor in good health. V is TRBV29-1 and J is TRBJ2-1; TRBD2 matches 14 bases. The CDR3: CSVELRLAGGFYNEQFF. The CDR3 DNA reads TGCAGCGTTGAGCTTAGACTAGCGGGAGGGTTCTACAATGAGCAGTTCTTC.